This T cell receptor beta chain was obtained from a study of cytomegalovirus exposure and HLA in healthy donors. Repertoires were generated with immunoSEQ multiplex PCR, while TCRdb's copy carries only in-frame clones and drops some. The sample shows tens of thousands of clones, approximately 96% of them seen only once. Germline assignment: CDR1 ENHRY and CDR2 SYGVKD. The CDR3 sequence is 13 residues long. V shed 4 bases and J shed 1 base, with 6 bases lying between them. The chain couples TRBV10-3 to TRBJ2-3; D ambiguous. This clonotype was obtained from a woman aged 18-35 years in good health and CMV-seropositive. Sequencing was carried out using PBMCs. CDR3: CAISASGTDTQYF. CDR3 bases: TGTGCCATCAGTGCATCAGGCACAGATACGCAGTATTTT.